This TCR beta chain was sequenced for a study of T cells in Graves' hyperthyroidism and ophthalmopathy. This clonotype came up a few times. Amplification of TCR beta CDR3 regions was performed using RNA transcripts as template. First-round RT-PCR of the TCR CDR3 relied on the HTBI primer set. TCRdb recomputed calls from the multiplex PCR reads with MiXCR, one row per CDR3 protein. The data contain around 400,000 distinct CDR3 sequences, around 14% of them seen just once; the ten biggest clones take up 9.2%. The study enrolled patients aged 18 to 65 with newly diagnosed hyperthyroidism of under 2 months' duration. Input material: blood. The receptor's source is a woman between 18 and 30 years old with Graves' hyperthyroidism.

The DNA for the CDR3 is TGCAGTGCTAGACCTATAGACGACAGCTTGAATGAAAAACTGTTTTTT. It codes for CSARPIDDSLNEKLFF. This chain connects TRBV20-1 to TRBJ1-4; perhaps TRBD1 as D (5 bases). The CDR3 runs 16 residues. V lost 2 bases to trimming and J lost 5 bases, with 18 bases between them. Per germline, CDR1 DFQATT and CDR2 SNEGSKA (reference sequence).